The clone carrying this T cell receptor (beta chain) was picked up a small number of times. A single record per CDR3 protein comes from TCRdb applying MiXCR to the reads. The profile shows more than 200,000 distinct CDR3 sequences, less than 9.5% of them singletons. This entry is derived from a study of T cell repertoires in cytomegalovirus infection. Study-wide context: A matching HLA type, together with CMV infection, was signaled by public TCR beta signatures.

Sequencing was performed on PBMCs. The TCR comes from a human donor in good health (CMV status not recorded). Some clones in this sample may be carry-over from other donors' samples.

CDR3 sequence (DNA): TGCAGTGCCCGGCTCCGGGACGGCGACTATTATAGCAATCAGCCCCAGCATTTT. Its translation: CSARLRDGDYYSNQPQHF. The chain employs TRBV20-1 and TRBJ1-5; D perhaps matches TRBD1 (5 bases). V was clipped by 6 bases and J by 0 bases, with 24 bases between them. This CDR3 comprises 18 residues. The germline V gene encodes CDR1 DFQATT and CDR2 SNEGSKA (reference sequence).